The 16 T cell receptor beta chains presented below share a single source sample, sequenced in a study of blood T cell repertoires in COVID-19. Assay used: immunoSEQ multiplex PCR; TCRdb lists only in-frame clones, some missing. The repertoire has 100,000 to 150,000 clones, 88% of them found once; the top ten carry more than 1.5%. The specimen sequenced was peripheral blood. These receptors were obtained from a human donor in a cohort sampled during active COVID-19.

V is TRBV2 and J is TRBJ2-7; tentatively, D is TRBD2 (6 bases). Trimming cost V 3 bases and J 4 bases, with 16 bases left between them. CDR1 SNHLY and CDR2 FYNNEI come from the germline V gene. The CDR3 runs to 15 residues. CDR3 in DNA: TGTGCCAGCAGTGAGGAGGGACGGCTGGGGTACGAGCAGTACTTC. Its translation is CASSEEGRLGYEQYF.

The J gene is TRBJ2-1, the V gene TRBV27; 14 nucleotides agree with TRBD2. CDR1 MNHEY and CDR2 SMNVEV come from the germline V gene (reference sequence). Losses at the gene ends were 8 bases for V and 7 bases for J; bases not matched to a gene: 7. The CDR3 sequence is 15 residues long. For the CDR3, the DNA is TGTGCCAGCTGGAGACTAGCGGGGGGGGCAAATGAGCAGTTCTTC. This encodes CASWRLAGGANEQFF.

V and J are TRBV25-1 and TRBJ2-3, with 9 nucleotides matching TRBD2. Germline CDR1 is MGHDK and CDR2 is SYGVNS. The CDR3 spans 14 residues. With V trimmed by 4 bases and J by 5 bases, 4 bases remained unmatched. This CDR3 reads CASSGGLARDTQYF. The CDR3 DNA reads TGTGCCAGCAGTGGGGGACTAGCCAGAGATACGCAGTATTTT.

The chain carries TRBV23-1 and TRBJ1-3; D uncertain. TRBV23-1 belongs to the ORF category, with a function that is uncertain. The CDR3 is made up of 14 amino acids. V lost 3 bases and J lost 1, with 7 bases in between. The CDR3 region is CASSHSRSGNTIYF. The CDR3 nucleotides are TGCGCCAGCAGTCATTCCCGGTCTGGAAACACCATATATTTT.

The genes are TRBV5-1 and TRBJ1-2; D ambiguous. The CDR3 is 13 amino acids. The V end lost 0 bases, the J end lost 4 bases, and 7 bases lay between the germline ends. The germline CDR1 and CDR2 sequences are SGHRS and YFSETQ. CDR3 sequence reads: CASSLAGSYGYTF. The CDR3 region has the DNA TGCGCCAGCAGCTTGGCAGGCAGCTATGGCTACACCTTC.

The chain is built from TRBV28 and TRBJ2-7, with D perhaps TRBD2 (5 bases). V was clipped by 7 bases and J by 4 bases, with 14 bases between them. Per the germline V gene, CDR1 is MDHEN and CDR2 is SYDVKM. This CDR3 is 13 amino acids long. In DNA form, the CDR3 reads TGTGCCAGCAAACGGACGGAGGAGTACGAGCAGTACTTC. This translates into CASKRTEEYEQYF.

The genes are TRBV10-3 and TRBJ1-4, with 11 nucleotides matching TRBD1. V dropped 5 bases and J dropped 7; count of bases not matched to a gene: 9. Germline CDR1 and CDR2: ENHRY and SYGVKD. The CDR3 covers 16 residues. The CDR3 spells CAISPTDRGRGEKLFF. CDR3 DNA: TGTGCCATCAGTCCAACGGACAGGGGGCGAGGTGAAAAACTGTTTTTT.

The chain is built from TRBV15 and TRBJ2-7, with a weak D call TRBD1 (5 bases). The CDR3 is made up of 14 amino acids. The germline V gene encodes CDR1 LNHNV and CDR2 YYDKDF (reference sequence). V was pared by 5 bases and J by 9 bases, with 20 bases between. The CDR3 DNA follows: TGTGCCACCAGCCCCCGCGCAGGGCCCCGCGGGCAGTACTTC. This sequence encodes CATSPRAGPRGQYF.

The chain recombines TRBV19 with TRBJ2-2; maybe TRBD1 (6 bases). Trimming shortened V by 6 bases and J by 2 bases, and 10 bases separated the two germline ends. Germline V gene lookup returns CDR1 LNHDA and CDR2 SQIVND (reference sequence). This CDR3 has 14 amino acids. This CDR3 is CASSRGPNTGELFF. CDR3 DNA sequence: TGTGCCAGTAGCAGGGGCCCCAACACCGGGGAGCTGTTTTTT.

The rearrangement uses TRBV3-1 (or the pseudogene TRBV3-2) and TRBJ1-1; D gene ambiguous. Germline loops: CDR1 LGHDT, CDR2 YNNKEL (reference sequence). CDR3 length: 14 amino acids. Trimming removed 5 bases from V and 0 bases from J, with 10 bases in between. As DNA, the CDR3 is TGTGCCAGCAGCGAGGAGTCACTGAACACTGAAGCTTTCTTT. Protein: CASSEESLNTEAFF.

This clone is a singleton in its sample. This chain connects TRBV5-4 to TRBJ1-2; TRBD1 might be the D (5 bases). CDR3 length equals 15 residues. Per germline, CDR1 SGHNT and CDR2 YYREEE (reference sequence). The germline V and J ends were trimmed by 0 bases and 6 bases, with 15 bases remaining between them. The CDR3 DNA follows: TGTGCCAGCAGCTTGGCCCTGGACACGCACAATGGCTACACCTTC. Translating gives CASSLALDTHNGYTF.

The V and J genes are TRBV20-1 and TRBJ1-1; D gene ambiguous. The CDR3 has 11 residues. V dropped 5 bases and J dropped 1 base, with 5 bases sitting between them. Germline V gene lookup returns CDR1 DFQATT and CDR2 SNEGSKA (reference sequence). Here the CDR3 DNA reads TGCAGTGCTTTCAGGAACACTGAAGCTTTCTTT. Translated, it gives CSAFRNTEAFF.

J is TRBJ2-1 and V is TRBV19; D might be TRBD1 (6 bases). Germline CDR1 is LNHDA and CDR2 is SQIVND (reference sequence). This CDR3 has 13 amino acids. The ends were cut back, 9 bases at V and 2 bases at J, with 11 bases in the middle. The chain's CDR3 is CASWGPPYNEQFF. The CDR3 region has the DNA TGTGCCAGCTGGGGGCCTCCCTACAATGAGCAGTTCTTC.

The V and J genes are TRBV5-1 and TRBJ2-1, with D maybe TRBD1 (5 bases). Germline V CDR1 and CDR2: SGHRS, YFSETQ. Deletions cut 4 bases from V and 7 bases from J, with 18 bases between. This CDR3 spans 15 amino acids. The CDR3 protein is CASSPRQSSFNEQFF. Here the CDR3 DNA reads TGCGCCAGCAGCCCGAGACAGTCTAGTTTTAATGAGCAGTTCTTC.

The rearrangement links TRBV2 to TRBJ2-1; the match to TRBD2 covers 11 bases. From germline, CDR1 is SNHLY and CDR2 FYNNEI. This CDR3 is 14 amino acids long. V lost 7 bases, J lost 10 bases, and 9 bases stayed unmatched. This chain's CDR3 is CASTQGSGRVEQFF. In DNA form, the CDR3 reads TGTGCCAGCACTCAGGGTAGCGGGAGGGTCGAGCAGTTCTTC.

The chain is built from TRBV29-1 and TRBJ2-3; 16 positions agree with TRBD2. CDR1 is SQVTM, CDR2 ANQGSEA, per germline. J was trimmed by 3 bases and V by 6 bases; bases with no gene match: 6. The CDR3 consists of 16 residues. This CDR3 is CSVAGTSGGATDTQYF. The CDR3 DNA is TGCAGCGTCGCCGGGACTAGCGGGGGGGCGACAGATACGCAGTATTTT.